The 26 T cell receptor beta chains below were found in one sample sequenced in a study of identical twins. Each CDR3 protein is one row after TCRdb ran MiXCR on the 5' RACE reads. The sample records about 690,000 distinct CDR3 sequences, approximately 6.1% being singletons. The sample consisted of naive T cells sorted from blood. Receptors originate from a man aged 18 to 30 in good health.

Many counts were recorded for this clonotype. The chain combines TRBV12-3 or TRBV12-4 with TRBJ2-5, with D hard to call. The CDR3 extends over 16 amino acids. V shed 5 bases and J shed 1 base, with 17 bases lying between them. CDR3 DNA: TGTGCCAGCAGTCCGGAGAAATTCCTTTTCCAAGAGACCCAGTACTTC. Translated, it gives CASSPEKFLFQETQYF.

This clonotype has a handful of counts. This rearrangement joins TRBV19 to TRBJ2-7; TRBD2 agrees at 14 bases. After removal of 6 bases from V and 5 bases from J, the junction contained 15 bases not matched to a gene. The CDR3 loop spans 18 amino acids. The V gene's germline CDR1 is LNHDA and CDR2 SQIVND (reference sequence). CDR3 nucleotide sequence: TGTGCCAGTAGCGGTCCCCCCCCGACTAGCGGGAGGGTTGACGAGCAGTACTTC. It translates to CASSGPPPTSGRVDEQYF.

V usage is TRBV20-1 and J usage is TRBJ2-5, with 9 bases matching TRBD1. Trimming removed 3 bases from V and 1 base from J; junction bases left unmatched: 9. The CDR3 extends over 16 amino acids. Germline CDR1 is DFQATT and CDR2 is SNEGSKA (reference sequence). The CDR3 sequence: CSARNPGQGPQETQYF. CDR3 nucleotide sequence: TGCAGTGCTAGGAACCCGGGACAGGGCCCCCAAGAGACCCAGTACTTC.

Notes on this clonotype: A read error may produce the germline difference seen at one junction end. V usage is TRBV2 and J usage is TRBJ2-3; D call uncertain. In germline, CDR1 is SNHLY, CDR2 FYNNEI. The CDR3 is 15 amino acids. The CDR3 loop reads CASMHDTRSTDAQYF. The CDR3 DNA reads as TGTGCCAGCATGCACGACACGCGAAGCACAGATGCGCAGTATTTT.

The chain combines TRBV9 with TRBJ2-7; D is unresolved. Trimming took 0 bases from V and 0 from J, leaving 7 bases between them. Germline V lookup: CDR1 SGDLS, CDR2 YYNGEE. This CDR3 spans 14 amino acids. CDR3 region: CASSVGSSSYEQYF. DNA of the CDR3: TGTGCCAGCAGCGTAGGTAGCAGCTCCTACGAGCAGTACTTC.

This clonotype occurred many times. This rearrangement joins TRBV20-1 to TRBJ1-5; D gene ambiguous. Trimming pared 3 bases from V and 13 bases from J, leaving 10 bases between. The germline V gene has CDR1 DFQATT and CDR2 SNEGSKA (reference sequence). The CDR3 runs 10 residues. The CDR3 reads CSASTSQQHF. DNA for the CDR3: TGCAGTGCTAGTACTAGCCAACAGCATTTT.

This clonotype was recorded many times. V usage is TRBV20-1 and J usage is TRBJ2-1; 8 nucleotides align to TRBD2. This CDR3 is built from 12 residues. CDR1 and CDR2 (germline): DFQATT, SNEGSKA (reference sequence). V trimming: 6 bases; J trimming: 8 bases; junction bases outside the gene matches: 6. This CDR3 is CSAEREPHEQFF. The CDR3 DNA reads as TGCAGTGCCGAGCGGGAGCCGCATGAGCAGTTCTTC.

This clonotype was seen a few times. This chain joins TRBV9 and TRBJ2-5; the D gene is possibly TRBD1 (6 bases). Trimming removed 3 bases from V and 2 bases from J, with 11 bases in between. Germline V gene data show CDR1 as SGDLS and CDR2 as YYNGEE. This CDR3 contains 14 residues. Here the CDR3 DNA reads TGTGCCAGCAGCGCACAGGGTAATCAAGAGACCCAGTACTTC. This translates into CASSAQGNQETQYF.

The chain is built from TRBV6-1 and TRBJ2-7; D ambiguous. Germline V gene lookup returns CDR1 MNHNS and CDR2 SASEGT. The CDR3 runs 13 residues. The germline V and J ends were trimmed by 6 bases and 1 base, with 10 bases remaining between them. CDR3 nucleotide sequence: TGTGCCAGCAGCCGGTCCGCATCCTACGAGCAGTACTTC. Translating gives CASSRSASYEQYF.

Ten or more counts support this clonotype. The chain employs TRBV3-1 and TRBJ2-1, with 10 bases aligning to TRBD1. The CDR3 totals 15 residues. Germline V CDR1 and CDR2: LGHDT, YNNKEL (reference sequence). Trimming cost V 4 bases and J 4 bases; bases outside gene matches: 4. This CDR3 is CASSRDRGEYNEQFF. CDR3 coding DNA: TGTGCCAGCAGCCGGGACAGGGGCGAGTACAATGAGCAGTTCTTC.

This chain links TRBV12-3 or TRBV12-4 with TRBJ1-2; D uncertain. The CDR3 spans 12 residues. Trimming removed 5 bases at V and 4 bases at J, with 8 bases between. CDR3 nucleotide sequence: TGTGCCAGCAGTCGGACTTCCTATGGCTACACCTTC. Its translation is CASSRTSYGYTF.

This clonotype showed up many times. The chain combines TRBV5-1 with TRBJ2-5, with TRBD2 identical over 9 bases. V lost 4 bases, J lost 4 bases, and 5 bases stayed unmatched. The CDR3 consists of 14 residues. Germline CDR1 and CDR2: SGHRS and YFSETQ. The CDR3 protein is CASSRSGRRETQYF. The CDR3 region has the DNA TGCGCCAGCAGCCGCAGCGGGAGGAGAGAGACCCAGTACTTC.

This clonotype was detected many times. The rearrangement uses TRBV7-9 and TRBJ2-1; D is unresolved. Trimming shortened V by 1 base and J by 9 bases, and 10 bases separated the two germline ends. The V gene's germline CDR1 is SEHNR and CDR2 FQNEAQ (reference sequence). The CDR3 runs 13 residues. Here the CDR3 reads CASSLVMLSEQFF. CDR3 coding DNA: TGTGCCAGCAGCTTAGTCATGCTATCTGAGCAGTTCTTC.

The sample holds many counts of this clonotype. The chain carries TRBV7-2 and TRBJ2-6; unclear D gene. Deletions cut 0 bases from V and 2 bases from J, with 5 bases between. CDR3 size: 15 residues. Germline loops: CDR1 SGHTA, CDR2 FQGNSA. The CDR3 protein is CASSLAAPGANVLTF. CDR3 bases: TGTGCCAGCAGCTTAGCCGCTCCTGGGGCCAACGTCCTGACTTTC.

The chain joins TRBV5-5 to TRBJ2-5, with no clear D. Per germline, CDR1 SGHKS and CDR2 YYEKEE (reference sequence). The ends were cut back, 4 bases at V and 4 bases at J, with 14 bases in the middle. This CDR3 has 14 amino acids. CDR3 in DNA: TGTGCCAGCAGCCTCCTGACAATCGGAGAGACCCAGTACTTC. It is translated as CASSLLTIGETQYF.

Ten or more counts support this clonotype. The rearrangement joins TRBV11-3 to TRBJ2-1; 14 bases fit TRBD2. The germline V gene has CDR1 SGHNT and CDR2 YENEEA. The CDR3 spans 16 residues. Unmatched junction bases numbered 11, after V lost 8 bases and J lost 8 bases. The CDR3 reads CASGGGGLAGGYEQFF. The CDR3, as DNA: TGTGCCAGCGGGGGGGGAGGACTAGCGGGAGGTTATGAGCAGTTCTTC.

This clonotype was counted at least ten times. The chain carries TRBV29-1 and TRBJ2-7, with TRBD2 matching 7 bases. There are 13 residues in the CDR3. After removal of 6 bases from V and 5 bases from J, the junction contained 10 bases not matched to a gene. From germline, CDR1 is SQVTM and CDR2 ANQGSEA. CDR3 loop: CSVGRRLANEQYF. CDR3 DNA: TGCAGCGTGGGACGGAGACTAGCAAACGAGCAGTACTTC.

This clonotype was seen more than once but under ten times. The CDR3 DNA reads as TGTGCCAGCAGTAAATCTAGCGGCAATGAGCAGTTCTTC. It translates to CASSKSSGNEQFF. The V and J genes are TRBV12-3 or TRBV12-4 and TRBJ2-1, with 7 bases fitting TRBD2. The V gene end was trimmed by 5 bases and the J gene end by 6 bases; junction bases not matched to a gene: 4. The CDR3 sequence is 13 residues long.

This clonotype showed up many times. CDR3 sequence (DNA): TGTGCCAGCAGCCCTTTAGAATGGCAGTTCTTC. Amino acids: CASSPLEWQFF. The chain has TRBV2 and TRBJ2-1; D gene unclear. CDR1 and CDR2 from the germline V gene are SNHLY and FYNNEI. The CDR3 covers 11 residues. Trimming took off 6 bases at V and 12 bases at J, with 12 bases between the two ends.

This clonotype was counted at least ten times. The rearrangement joins TRBV15 to TRBJ2-7; D possibly corresponds to TRBD1 (5 bases). Trimming pared 1 base from V and 0 bases from J, leaving 13 bases between. There are 16 residues in the CDR3. Per germline, CDR1 LNHNV and CDR2 YYDKDF (reference sequence). This CDR3 is CATSRGRVISSYEQYF. The CDR3 DNA reads as TGTGCCACCAGCAGAGGCAGGGTCATTAGCTCCTACGAGCAGTACTTC.

This clonotype was seen repeatedly, ten times or more. This sequence joins TRBV27 and TRBJ2-5; possibly TRBD2 for D (6 bases). CDR3 length: 13 amino acids. V lost 7 bases to trimming and J lost 5 bases, with 14 bases between them. The germline CDR1 and CDR2 sequences are MNHEY and SMNVEV (reference sequence). The CDR3 DNA reads as TGTGCCAGCACCGGGAGTGGTGCCGAGACCCAGTACTTC. As protein: CASTGSGAETQYF.

J is TRBJ2-1 and V is TRBV20-1; D perhaps matches TRBD2 (6 bases). From germline, CDR1 is DFQATT and CDR2 SNEGSKA (reference sequence). The germline V and J ends were trimmed by 6 bases and 0 bases, with 18 bases remaining between them. The CDR3 covers 16 residues. CDR3 residues: CSAAGTGSSSYNEQFF. The CDR3 DNA reads as TGCAGTGCCGCGGGGACCGGGTCCAGCTCCTACAATGAGCAGTTCTTC.

J is TRBJ1-1 and V is TRBV25-1; D is uncertain. The CDR3 sequence is 12 residues long. CDR1 is MGHDK, CDR2 SYGVNS, per germline. Trimming took off 8 bases at V and 6 bases at J, with 13 bases between the two ends. CDR3 in amino acids: CASQKGISEAFF. Here the CDR3 DNA reads TGTGCCAGCCAAAAGGGCATTTCTGAAGCTTTCTTT.

In its sample, this clonotype was seen a few times. This chain connects TRBV6-5 to TRBJ2-7, with a possible D match to TRBD2 (6 bases). With 2 bases removed from V and 4 bases from J, the gap between germline ends came to 15 bases. The CDR3 covers 15 residues. CDR1 and CDR2 (germline): MNHEY, SVGAGI. The CDR3 sequence is CASSYLPSGWYEQYF. The CDR3 DNA reads TGTGCCAGCAGTTACCTTCCGAGCGGGTGGTACGAGCAGTACTTC.

The sample holds a few counts of this clonotype. This chain links TRBV27 with TRBJ2-1, with 7 positions matching TRBD2. Unmatched junction bases numbered 9, after V lost 5 bases and J lost 5 bases. CDR1 is MNHEY, CDR2 SMNVEV, per germline (reference sequence). The CDR3 extends over 15 amino acids. This CDR3 reads CASSRLAAPNNEQFF. CDR3 coding DNA: TGTGCCAGCAGTCGGCTAGCGGCGCCAAACAATGAGCAGTTCTTC.

In this sample, this clonotype turned up a few times. The chain has TRBV30 and TRBJ2-1, with 10 nucleotides matching TRBD2. Germline CDR1 GTSNPN, CDR2 SVGIG (reference sequence). There are 14 residues in the CDR3. Trimming cost V 3 bases and J 3 bases; bases outside gene matches: 2. CDR3: CAWSRLAGYNEQFF. The CDR3, as DNA: TGTGCCTGGAGCCGACTAGCGGGCTACAATGAGCAGTTCTTC.